This TCR beta chain was identified during a study of blood T cell repertoires in COVID-19. V dropped 4 bases and J dropped 6 bases, with 16 bases sitting between them. Germline V CDR1 and CDR2: MGHRA, YSYEKL. The CDR3 spans 14 residues. As handled by the study authors: Nucleated cell counts were estimated from reference gene primer amplification. Method: immunoSEQ multiplex PCR; TCRdb's copy keeps in-frame clones and lacks some. V and J calls and clone size are copied from that table; D and trimming were computed from the DNA. The sample has roughly 80,000 clones, around four fifths seen once. The chain couples TRBV4-1 to TRBJ2-7; D gene uncertain. The specimen was peripheral blood. This clonotype was obtained from a human donor in a cohort sampled during active COVID-19. The CDR3 nucleotides read TGCGCCAGCAGCCCCCAGCCGGAGTTGGCCGAGCAGTACTTC. It codes for CASSPQPELAEQYF.